This TCR beta chain was identified in a study of T cells in Graves' hyperthyroidism and ophthalmopathy. As for the study in general: At the time of initial diagnosis and before any treatment, peripheral blood was collected.

This clonotype has a count of ten or more. Trimming left V 7 bases short and J 4 bases short, with 10 bases between. The CDR3 totals 12 residues. Germline values: CDR1 SQVTM, CDR2 ANQGSEA. It was considered stable Graves' hyperthyroidism when ophthalmopathy did not progress within 18 months. The hyperthyroidism patients had all been newly diagnosed, and their disease duration was under 2 months. Their ages ranged from 18 to 65 years. Uncontrolled infection, other autoimmune disease, pregnancy and lactation each barred patients from inclusion. Regions amplified from RNA transcripts were the TCR beta CDR3 regions. The HTBI primer set served for first-round RT-PCR of the TCR CDR3. TCRdb called the multiplex PCR reads again in MiXCR, with one record for every CDR3 protein. This table has some 800,000 distinct CDR3 sequences, about 38% appearing once.

This receptor was taken from a man younger than 35 with Graves' hyperthyroidism. The sequenced sample was blood. The rearrangement uses TRBV29-1 and TRBJ2-2, with D possibly being TRBD1 or TRBD2 (5 bases each). In DNA form, the CDR3 reads TGCAGCGGCAGGGAGTTCACCGGGGAGCTGTTTTTT. It translates to CSGREFTGELFF.